This T cell receptor beta chain was found in a study of response to subunit inactivated influenza vaccine. Overall study findings and caveats: Authors suggested that a seasonal influenza vaccination recruits few new T cells each time.

The CDR3 is made up of 16 amino acids. Trimming stripped 1 base from V and 1 base from J, with 11 bases between. TCRdb re-analysed the RT-PCR reads in MiXCR, keeping a single row per CDR3 protein. The repertoire holds around 540,000 distinct CDR3 sequences, with 10% to 15% as singletons. This clonotype was counted between two and nine times. Its antigen remains unidentified. Sequencing used PBMCs from blood, obtained on the day of vaccination. This sequence joins TRBV12-3 or TRBV12-4 and TRBJ1-5, with D perhaps matching TRBD1 (5 bases). The TCR sequence derives from a man aged 50-59 years who received an inactivated influenza vaccine. CDR3 loop: CASSLGGGESNQPQHF. CDR3 DNA sequence: TGTGCCAGCAGTTTAGGGGGCGGGGAGAGCAATCAGCCCCAGCATTTT.